The rows below give T cell receptor beta chains drawn from one sample of a study of blood T cell repertoires in COVID-19. Measured with immunoSEQ multiplex PCR; TCRdb has only the in-frame clones, and not every one. This table holds some 120,000 clones, around 88% found once. The sequencing input was peripheral blood. The receptors originated from a woman aged 50 to 65 with active or convalescent COVID-19. The CDR3 runs from the conserved cysteine through the conserved F or W. A D gene is named only where the DNA matches it firmly. Clone size is not always given. Where it is, it says once, few, many or a class for expanded clones.

>-|-|TRBJ2-3|TRBV30
CAWSVRLRGADTQYF
TGTGCCTGGAGTGTACGTCTCAGGGGCGCAGATACGCAGTATTTT
>-|-|TRBJ2-7|TRBV19
CATARTGTYEQYF
TGTGCCACCGCGAGGACGGGGACCTACGAGCAGTACTTC
>TRBD2|-|TRBJ2-7|TRBV3-1/TRBV3-2
CASSHHYRVAGLGEQYF
TGTGCCAGCAGCCATCACTATCGGGTAGCGGGATTGGGCGAGCAGTACTTC
>TRBD1|-|TRBJ1-2|TRBV12-3/TRBV12-4
CASSTDRGTGYTF
TGTGCCAGCAGTACAGACAGGGGCACCGGCTACACCTTC
>TRBD1|once|TRBJ2-3|TRBV19
CASSIFPRTGSTDTQYF
TGTGCCAGTAGTATATTTCCGAGGACAGGGAGCACAGATACGCAGTATTTT
>-|-|TRBJ2-6|TRBV19
CASIPGWGANVLTF
TGTGCCAGCATCCCGGGGTGGGGGGCCAACGTCCTGACTTTC
>-|-|TRBJ2-1|TRBV2
CASNPVGNTEQFF
TGTGCCAGCAATCCCGTCGGGAACACTGAGCAGTTCTTC
>-|-|TRBJ2-3|TRBV29-1
CSVERGIGTDTQYF
TGCAGCGTTGAGCGCGGGATCGGCACAGATACGCAGTATTTT
>TRBD1|-|TRBJ2-7|TRBV7-9
CASSPAVGQESEQYF
TGTGCCAGCAGCCCAGCTGTGGGACAGGAGAGCGAGCAGTACTTC
>-|-|TRBJ1-1|TRBV30
CAWSRQANTEAFF
TGTGCCTGGAGCCGACAGGCGAACACTGAAGCTTTCTTT
>-|-|TRBJ1-2|TRBV6-5
CATLSPGAYGYTF
TGTGCCACCCTCTCCCCAGGGGCGTATGGCTACACCTTC
>TRBD1|-|TRBJ1-6|TRBV9
CASSQSTGTNSPLHF
TGTGCCAGCAGCCAATCGACAGGGACTAATTCACCCCTCCACTTT
>-|-|TRBJ2-3|TRBV15
CATSRIARGSTDTQYF
TGTGCCACCAGCAGGATCGCTCGGGGAAGCACAGATACGCAGTATTTT
>TRBD2|-|TRBJ2-1|TRBV7-2
CASSLGGGRVSYNEQFF
TGTGCCAGCAGCTTAGGTGGCGGGAGGGTCTCCTACAATGAGCAGTTCTTC
>TRBD2|-|TRBJ2-3|TRBV28
CASSLAGGPGTSTDTQYF
TGTGCCAGCAGTCTAGCGGGAGGGCCGGGTACAAGCACAGATACGCAGTATTTT
>TRBD2|-|TRBJ2-1|TRBV30
CAWSGGLAPYNEQFF
TGTGCCTGGAGTGGGGGACTAGCGCCTTACAATGAGCAGTTCTTC
>-|-|TRBJ2-1|TRBV9
CASSGRDLSSYNEQFF
TGTGCCAGCAGCGGCCGGGACTTGAGCTCCTACAATGAGCAGTTCTTC
>-|few|TRBJ2-5|TRBV25-1
CASSESTGSQETQYF
TGTGCCAGCAGTGAATCCACAGGTTCCCAAGAGACCCAGTACTTC
>TRBD2|-|TRBJ2-7|TRBV7-3
CASSPGSAGGEQYF
TGTGCCAGCAGCCCCGGGAGTGCGGGGGGCGAGCAGTACTTC
>TRBD1|-|TRBJ2-3|TRBV7-3
CASSLGQGYTDTQYF
TGTGCCAGCAGCTTAGGACAGGGGTACACAGATACGCAGTATTTT
>-|-|TRBJ1-2|TRBV28
CASNLPRGGGYTF
TGTGCCAGCAACCTTCCCAGAGGGGGTGGCTACACCTTC
>TRBD2|-|TRBJ2-7|TRBV7-2
CASSLGVRAGPYEQYF
TGTGCCAGCAGCTTAGGGGTAAGAGCGGGGCCCTACGAGCAGTACTTC
>TRBD2|few|TRBJ2-7|TRBV5-4
CASSLGPRGGSSYEQYF
TGTGCCAGCAGCTTGGGGCCCCGCGGCGGGAGCTCCTACGAGCAGTACTTC
>TRBD2|-|TRBJ2-7|TRBV7-3
CASSPNGGGYEQYF
TGTGCCAGCAGCCCAAATGGCGGGGGCTACGAGCAGTACTTC
>TRBD2|-|TRBJ2-5|TRBV5-1
CASSPGLLRLAQQETQYF
TGCGCCAGCAGCCCCGGCCTACTCCGACTAGCACAACAAGAGACCCAGTACTTC
>-|once|TRBJ1-1|TRBV7-2
CASSRGGTNTEAFF
TGTGCCAGCAGCAGGGGGGGGACCAACACTGAAGCTTTCTTT
>TRBD2|-|TRBJ2-2|TRBV27
CASRRLAGVKNTGELFF
TGTGCCAGCAGGAGACTAGCGGGAGTAAAGAACACCGGGGAGCTGTTTTTT
>-|-|TRBJ1-4|TRBV29-1
CSVLGANEKLFF
TGCAGCGTCCTCGGGGCTAATGAAAAACTGTTTTTT
>-|-|TRBJ2-1|TRBV20-1
CSAARMVQFF
TGCAGTGCTGCCAGAATGGTGCAGTTCTTC
>TRBD2|-|TRBJ2-7|TRBV7-2
CASSFGLVFEQYF
TGTGCCAGCAGCTTCGGACTAGTTTTCGAGCAGTACTTC
>-|once|TRBJ2-3|TRBV10-3
CAISEAGDTDTQYF
TGTGCCATCAGTGAAGCCGGGGACACAGATACGCAGTATTTT
>TRBD2|-|TRBJ2-7|TRBV7-2
CASSLYLGTSETYEQYF
TGTGCCAGCAGCTTATATTTAGGGACTAGCGAGACCTACGAGCAGTACTTC
>-|-|TRBJ1-1|TRBV11-3
CASSPSRSTEAFF
TGTGCCAGCAGTCCTTCGCGGTCCACTGAAGCTTTCTTT
>TRBD2|few|TRBJ2-5|TRBV27
CASSLSSGRQTQYF
TGTGCCAGCAGTTTATCTAGCGGGAGACAGACCCAGTACTTC
>TRBD1|once|TRBJ1-4|TRBV11-2
CASSLEGQLLPNEKLFF
TGTGCCAGCAGCTTAGAGGGACAGTTATTACCTAATGAAAAACTGTTTTTT